These T cell receptor beta chains were read from a single sample in a study of shared clonotypes between healthy human individuals. Data came from immunoSEQ multiplex PCR; TCRdb stores just in-frame clones and leaves some out. The data show approximately 640,000 clones, with less than 80% seen just once and 1.8% held by the top ten. The sample comprised memory CD4+ T cells sorted from blood. The source of these receptors is a woman aged 25-40 years in good health. The CDR3 runs from the conserved cysteine through the conserved F or W. D genes are given only for firm matches. The size of a clone is reported for some rows only, either as once, few or many, or as a class for expanded clones.

size: NA
D: NA
V: TRBV4-1
J: TRBJ1-2
CDR3: CASSQEVSLRQPSTF
DNA: TGCGCCAGCAGCCAAGAGGTCTCGCTCAGGCAACCCTCCACCTTC

size: NA
D: TRBD1
V: TRBV11-3
J: TRBJ2-5
CDR3: CASSSGTGEHETQYF
DNA: TGTGCCAGCAGCTCGGGGACAGGGGAACACGAGACCCAGTACTTC

size: NA
D: NA
V: TRBV10-2
J: TRBJ1-4
CDR3: CASSGADEKLFF
DNA: TGCGCCAGCAGCGGGGCGGATGAAAAACTGTTTTTT

size: few
D: TRBD1
V: TRBV19
J: TRBJ1-5
CDR3: CASRPGQGVWNQPQHF
DNA: TGTGCCAGTAGACCGGGACAGGGGGTTTGGAATCAGCCCCAGCATTTT

size: NA
D: TRBD1
V: TRBV27
J: TRBJ1-1
CDR3: CAAGGWTEAFF
DNA: TGTGCCGCAGGGGGATGGACTGAAGCTTTCTTT

size: NA
D: NA
V: TRBV18
J: TRBJ2-5
CDR3: CASSPEPLASETQYF
DNA: TGTGCCAGCTCACCTGAACCACTAGCCTCAGAGACCCAGTACTTC

size: once
D: NA
V: TRBV18
J: TRBJ1-1
CDR3: CASSEWTSGNTEAFF
DNA: TGTGCCAGCTCAGAGTGGACGTCGGGTAACACTGAAGCTTTCTTT

size: few
D: NA
V: TRBV14
J: TRBJ2-7
CDR3: CASSYGSPRTYEQYF
DNA: TGTGCCAGCAGCTACGGGTCTCCCCGCACCTACGAGCAGTACTTC

size: NA
D: TRBD1
V: TRBV18
J: TRBJ1-2
CDR3: CASSPGTGEVYGYTF
DNA: TGTGCCAGCTCACCGGGTACAGGGGAAGTCTATGGCTACACCTTC

size: NA
D: TRBD1
V: TRBV19
J: TRBJ1-2
CDR3: CASSPKAGTGLSYGYTF
DNA: TGTGCCAGTAGTCCGAAAGCCGGGACAGGTTTGTCCTATGGCTACACCTTC

size: NA
D: NA
V: TRBV27
J: TRBJ2-1
CDR3: CASSLSSGSSSYNEQFF
DNA: TGTGCCAGCAGTTTATCTTCTGGATCGAGCTCCTACAATGAGCAGTTCTTC

size: once
D: TRBD1
V: TRBV28
J: TRBJ1-5
CDR3: CASTITGQHNQPQHF
DNA: TGTGCCAGCACCATTACGGGACAGCACAATCAGCCCCAGCATTTT

size: NA
D: TRBD2
V: TRBV27
J: TRBJ2-7
CDR3: CASSFAAGGAGYEQYF
DNA: TGTGCCAGCAGTTTTGCCGCGGGGGGGGCAGGGTACGAGCAGTACTTC

size: NA
D: NA
V: TRBV28
J: TRBJ1-5
CDR3: CASRAGPRRPQHF
DNA: TGTGCCAGCAGAGCCGGTCCTCGGCGGCCCCAGCATTTT

size: few
D: TRBD2
V: TRBV27
J: TRBJ2-7
CDR3: CASSSSPAGGSYEQYF
DNA: TGTGCCAGCAGTTCCTCCCCCGCGGGAGGTTCCTACGAGCAGTACTTC

size: NA
D: TRBD1
V: TRBV7-2
J: TRBJ1-4
CDR3: CASSPTGVSNEKLFF
DNA: TGTGCCAGCAGCCCTACAGGGGTATCTAATGAAAAACTGTTTTTT

size: few
D: NA
V: TRBV19
J: TRBJ1-1
CDR3: CASSIVGMNTEAFF
DNA: TGTGCCAGTAGTATAGTAGGGATGAACACTGAAGCTTTCTTT

size: NA
D: TRBD2
V: TRBV4-1
J: TRBJ2-2
CDR3: CASSQEASGRAPEGELFF
DNA: TGCGCCAGCAGCCAAGAGGCGAGCGGGAGGGCTCCGGAGGGGGAGCTGTTTTTT

size: NA
D: NA
V: TRBV5-1
J: TRBJ2-2
CDR3: CASSLNGPNTGELFF
DNA: TGCGCCAGCAGCTTGAATGGGCCGAACACCGGGGAGCTGTTTTTT

size: few
D: NA
V: TRBV7-9
J: TRBJ1-1
CDR3: CASSSATWTEAFF
DNA: TGTGCCAGCAGCTCGGCTACGTGGACTGAAGCTTTCTTT

size: NA
D: NA
V: TRBV5-4
J: TRBJ2-2
CDR3: CASSLGFGELFF
DNA: TGTGCCAGCAGCTTGGGCTTCGGGGAGCTGTTTTTT

size: NA
D: TRBD2
V: TRBV11-3
J: TRBJ2-1
CDR3: CASSLGGKANEQFF
DNA: TGTGCCAGCAGCTTGGGAGGGAAGGCGAATGAGCAGTTCTTC

size: NA
D: NA
V: TRBV19
J: TRBJ2-6
CDR3: CASSRTSPSGANVLTF
DNA: TGTGCCAGTAGTAGGACTTCCCCCTCTGGGGCCAACGTCCTGACTTTC

size: once
D: NA
V: TRBV18
J: TRBJ2-6
CDR3: CASSPPLKVSGANVLTF
DNA: TGTGCCAGCTCACCGCCCCTGAAGGTTTCTGGGGCCAACGTCCTGACTTTC

size: few
D: NA
V: TRBV5-1
J: TRBJ2-1
CDR3: CASSVGSLSSYNEQFF
DNA: TGCGCCAGCAGCGTCGGCAGTCTTAGCTCCTACAATGAGCAGTTCTTC

size: NA
D: NA
V: TRBV11-2
J: TRBJ1-2
CDR3: CASSLALLGQTWGYTF
DNA: TGTGCCAGCAGCTTAGCGCTTTTAGGGCAGACTTGGGGCTACACCTTC

size: NA
D: TRBD2
V: TRBV28
J: TRBJ2-5
CDR3: CASSLTSGRTRETQYF
DNA: TGTGCCAGCAGTTTAACTAGCGGGAGGACCAGAGAGACCCAGTACTTC

size: few
D: TRBD1
V: TRBV30
J: TRBJ2-7
CDR3: CAWRPGQHYEQYF
DNA: TGTGCCTGGAGACCGGGACAGCACTACGAGCAGTACTTC

size: NA
D: TRBD2
V: TRBV5-1
J: TRBJ2-7
CDR3: CASSGGLAPSYEQYF
DNA: TGCGCCAGCAGCGGGGGACTAGCTCCCTCCTACGAGCAGTACTTC

size: NA
D: TRBD1
V: TRBV28
J: TRBJ1-2
CDR3: CASSFPVDRESYGYTF
DNA: TGTGCCAGCAGTTTCCCTGTTGACAGGGAATCCTATGGCTACACCTTC

size: NA
D: NA
V: TRBV10-3
J: TRBJ2-7
CDR3: CAISESVFGRGEQYF
DNA: TGTGCCATCAGTGAGTCGGTCTTTGGGCGTGGGGAGCAGTACTTC

size: once
D: NA
V: TRBV5-1
J: TRBJ2-5
CDR3: CASSVRGEETQYF
DNA: TGCGCCAGCAGTGTGAGGGGTGAAGAGACCCAGTACTTC

size: many
D: NA
V: TRBV10-3
J: TRBJ2-7
CDR3: CAIRPSGPSYEQYF
DNA: TGTGCCATCAGACCCTCCGGCCCTTCCTACGAGCAGTACTTC

size: few
D: TRBD1
V: TRBV19
J: TRBJ1-5
CDR3: CASSMERQGIQPQHF
DNA: TGTGCCAGTAGTATGGAGAGACAGGGGATTCAGCCCCAGCATTTT

size: once
D: NA
V: TRBV10-2
J: TRBJ1-4
CDR3: CASSEGKGANEKLFF
DNA: TGCGCCAGCAGTGAAGGAAAGGGGGCTAATGAAAAACTGTTTTTT

size: NA
D: TRBD1
V: TRBV28
J: TRBJ1-2
CDR3: CASSATGAANYGYTF
DNA: TGTGCCAGCAGCGCTACAGGGGCGGCTAACTATGGCTACACCTTC

size: NA
D: NA
V: TRBV5-1
J: TRBJ2-5
CDR3: CASSQGHGLTPETQYF
DNA: TGCGCCAGCAGCCAAGGACACGGACTAACTCCAGAGACCCAGTACTTC

size: once
D: NA
V: TRBV7-9
J: TRBJ2-7
CDR3: CASSLLQRTGGAYEQYF
DNA: TGTGCCAGCAGCTTACTACAGCGGACGGGGGGCGCCTACGAGCAGTACTTC

size: NA
D: NA
V: TRBV27
J: TRBJ2-5
CDR3: CASRKNAQAEGTQYF
DNA: TGTGCCAGCAGAAAGAACGCGCAGGCGGAAGGGACCCAGTACTTC

size: NA
D: NA
V: TRBV7-9
J: TRBJ2-7
CDR3: CASSSYLSSYEQYF
DNA: TGTGCCAGCAGCTCTTATCTTTCCTCCTACGAGCAGTACTTC

size: few
D: TRBD1
V: TRBV28
J: TRBJ1-4
CDR3: CASSPAQQGSEKLFF
DNA: TGTGCCAGCAGTCCCGCCCAACAGGGGAGTGAAAAACTGTTTTTT

size: once
D: TRBD1
V: TRBV5-1
J: TRBJ1-1
CDR3: CASRLGTGGPQAFF
DNA: TGCGCCAGCAGGCTAGGGACAGGGGGACCACAAGCTTTCTTT

size: once
D: TRBD1
V: TRBV10-1
J: TRBJ2-2
CDR3: CASSVGQGTGELFF
DNA: TGCGCCAGCAGTGTCGGACAGGGGACCGGGGAGCTGTTTTTT

size: NA
D: NA
V: TRBV19
J: TRBJ2-5
CDR3: CASSMTSGARETQYF
DNA: TGTGCCAGTAGCATGACCTCCGGGGCCCGGGAGACCCAGTACTTC

size: NA
D: TRBD2
V: TRBV27
J: TRBJ2-3
CDR3: CASSLWGGGGDTQYF
DNA: TGTGCCAGCAGTTTATGGGGCGGGGGTGGCGATACGCAGTATTTT

size: once
D: NA
V: TRBV7-9
J: TRBJ1-3
CDR3: CASSIAQGSAGNTIYF
DNA: TGTGCCAGCAGCATCGCGCAGGGGAGCGCTGGAAACACCATATATTTT

size: NA
D: NA
V: TRBV19
J: TRBJ2-3
CDR3: CASSISGDTQYF
DNA: TGTGCCAGTAGTATATCCGGGGATACGCAGTATTTT

size: few
D: NA
V: TRBV5-1
J: TRBJ1-1
CDR3: CASSLETVNTEAFF
DNA: TGCGCCAGCAGCTTGGAGACGGTGAACACTGAAGCTTTCTTT

size: NA
D: NA
V: TRBV14
J: TRBJ2-1
CDR3: CASSQDLGRDNEQFF
DNA: TGTGCCAGCAGCCAAGATCTAGGCAGAGACAATGAGCAGTTCTTC

size: once
D: TRBD1
V: TRBV2
J: TRBJ2-7
CDR3: CASSAQGADYEQYF
DNA: TGTGCCAGCAGTGCTCAGGGGGCCGACTACGAGCAGTACTTC

size: many
D: NA
V: TRBV7-9
J: TRBJ1-4
CDR3: CASSLTNKNEKLFF
DNA: TGTGCCAGCAGCTTGACAAACAAGAATGAAAAACTGTTTTTT

size: NA
D: TRBD2
V: TRBV7-6
J: TRBJ2-5
CDR3: CASSLDQAGVGETQYF
DNA: TGTGCCAGCAGCTTAGACCAAGCGGGAGTAGGTGAGACCCAGTACTTC

size: NA
D: NA
V: TRBV7-8
J: TRBJ1-5
CDR3: CASSLERGVVGRNWYNQPQHF
DNA: TGTGCCAGCAGCTTAGAGAGGGGCGTGGTGGGTCGGAACTGGTACAATCAGCCCCAGCATTTT

size: NA
D: NA
V: TRBV7-2
J: TRBJ2-5
CDR3: CASSLDSAVLETQYF
DNA: TGTGCCAGCAGCTTAGATAGCGCCGTTTTGGAGACCCAGTACTTC